Ten or more counts support the clone carrying this T cell receptor (beta chain). V was cut by 6 bases and J by 4 bases, with 10 bases left in between. This CDR3 region has 13 residues. The germline CDR1 and CDR2 sequences are LGHDT and YNNKEL (reference sequence). The data derive from a study of early T cells in non-severe SARS-CoV-2 infection. TCRdb re-derived calls from the 5' RACE reads in MiXCR, one entry per CDR3 protein. The sample comprises about 64,000 distinct CDR3 sequences, less than 15% of which are singletons, and 3.5% to 5% rests with the top ten. The sequencing input was whole blood. The TCR sequence derives from an adult who was a healthcare worker with PCR-confirmed SARS-CoV-2 infection or an uninfected control (not recorded which). J is TRBJ1-3 and V is TRBV3-1, with D hard to call. CDR3 nucleotide sequence: TGTGCCAGCAGTACCCCCCCCGGAAACACCATATATTTT. Encoded protein: CASSTPPGNTIYF.